This TCR beta chain was profiled in a study of blood T cell repertoires in COVID-19. Study in general: Specimens from acute and convalescent COVID-19 originated in the United States, Italy and Spain.

Germline CDR1 LNHDA, CDR2 SQIVND (reference sequence). This CDR3 contains 16 residues. Unmatched junction bases numbered 9, after V lost 5 bases and J lost 0 bases. Authors' data handling: Estimation of nucleated cell counts relied on the amplification of reference gene primers. Measured with immunoSEQ multiplex PCR; TCRdb has only the in-frame clones, and not every one. The D gene and trimming were derived from the DNA, and the V and J assignments and clone size from that table. The table has 310,000 or so clones, approximately 86% seen once. The TCR was taken from a man aged 25-45 years with COVID-19, enrolled during active disease. Sequenced material: peripheral blood. The chain couples TRBV19 to TRBJ1-2; 7 bases fit TRBD1. In DNA form, the CDR3 reads TGTGCCAGTAGTTCGTCGACAGGGATACCTAACTATGGCTACACCTTC. Protein sequence: CASSSSTGIPNYGYTF.